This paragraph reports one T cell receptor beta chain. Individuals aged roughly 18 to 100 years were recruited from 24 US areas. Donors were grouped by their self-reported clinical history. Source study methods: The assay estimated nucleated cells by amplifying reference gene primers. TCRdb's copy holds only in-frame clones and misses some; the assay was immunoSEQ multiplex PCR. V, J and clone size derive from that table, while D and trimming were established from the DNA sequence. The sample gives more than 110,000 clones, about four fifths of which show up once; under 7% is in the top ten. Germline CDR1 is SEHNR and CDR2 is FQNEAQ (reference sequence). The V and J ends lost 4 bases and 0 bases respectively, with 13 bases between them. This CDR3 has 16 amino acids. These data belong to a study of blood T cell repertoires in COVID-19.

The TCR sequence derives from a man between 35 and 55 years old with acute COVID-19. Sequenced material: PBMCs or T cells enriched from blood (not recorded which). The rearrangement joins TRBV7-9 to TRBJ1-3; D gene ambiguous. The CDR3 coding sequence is TGTGCCAGCAGCTCCGCCGCAGGCTTCTCTGGAAACACCATATATTTT. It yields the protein CASSSAAGFSGNTIYF.